The 30 T cell receptor beta chains below all came from one sample that was sequenced in a study of T-cell reconstitution after alpha-beta-depleted transplantation in children. Unique molecular identifiers were incorporated during preparation of the TCRbeta library. In TCRdb, the PCR reads were re-called with MiXCR into one record per CDR3 protein. The data show about 300,000 distinct CDR3 sequences, 9.5% to 13% seen once. This specimen was PBMCs, taken before TCRalphabeta/CD19-depleted stem cell transplant. These receptors all come from a boy under three years old with acute myeloid leukemia, due to receive a stem cell transplant.

This clonotype was seen ten or more times. This chain connects TRBV5-1 to TRBJ2-5; 7 nucleotides match TRBD1. Germline V gene sequence: CDR1 SGHRS, CDR2 YFSETQ. Trimming took 4 bases from V and 5 from J; bases not matched to a gene: 8. This CDR3 comprises 14 residues. The CDR3 sequence is CASSAQGVMETQYF. The CDR3 DNA reads as TGCGCCAGCAGCGCGCAGGGGGTGATGGAGACCCAGTACTTC. Together with reference TRBV5-1 and TRBJ2-5, the CDR3 gives the full variable domain: KAGVTQTPRYLIKTRGQQVTLSCSPISGHRSVSWYQQTPGQGLQFLFEYFSETQRNKGNFPGRFSGRQFSNSRSEMNVSTLELGDSALYLCASSAQGVMETQYFGPGTRLLVL.

This clonotype has a count of ten or more. This sequence joins TRBV7-9 and TRBJ2-7; 7 bases agree with TRBD2. This CDR3 is built from 15 residues. Germline-derived CDR1 and CDR2 are SEHNR and FQNEAQ (reference sequence). The ends lost 5 bases at V and 5 bases at J; junction bases unmatched: 12. The CDR3 nucleotides are TGTGCCAGCAGCCCCCGATGGGGGGGAAAGGACGAGCAGTACTTC. It codes for CASSPRWGGKDEQYF.

This clonotype has a count of ten or more. The chain recombines TRBV12-3 or TRBV12-4 with TRBJ1-1, with D uncertain. Trimming pared 3 bases from V and 4 bases from J, leaving 9 bases between. The CDR3 has 13 amino acids. The CDR3 loop reads CASSFSESTEAFF. CDR3 in DNA: TGTGCCAGCAGTTTCTCAGAGAGCACTGAAGCTTTCTTT.

The table lists this clonotype with many counts. The chain links TRBV3-1 to TRBJ2-7, with D perhaps matching TRBD1 (5 bases). The germline V gene encodes CDR1 LGHDT and CDR2 YNNKEL (reference sequence). The ends were cut back, 5 bases at V and 2 bases at J, with 13 bases in the middle. This CDR3 has 14 amino acids. CDR3 in DNA: TGTGCCAGCAGCTCCAGGGTGGGCACCTACGAGCAGTACTTC. It codes for CASSSRVGTYEQYF.

This clonotype was counted at least ten times. The rearrangement links TRBV4-3 to TRBJ1-2; no definite D call. Germline CDR1 reads LGHNA; CDR2 reads YSLEER. The CDR3 has 14 residues. V lost 1 base to trimming and J lost 8 bases, with 14 bases between them. The CDR3 protein is CASSQADGSLGYTF. The CDR3 bases are TGCGCCAGCAGCCAAGCTGACGGCTCACTGGGCTACACCTTC.

This clonotype was recorded many times. The J gene is TRBJ1-1, the V gene TRBV6-4, with no clear D. V was trimmed by 0 bases and J by 7 bases, leaving 6 bases between them. CDR1 and CDR2 (germline): MRHNA, SNTAGT. The CDR3 has 12 amino acids. CDR3 in DNA: TGTGCCAGCAGTGACTCGACGGGTGAAGCTTTCTTT. Its protein product is CASSDSTGEAFF.

About this clonotype: A much larger clone lies a single base off, so this may be a read error. CDR3 residues: CASSLTIGEGYTF. DNA for the CDR3: TGCGCCAGCAGCTTGACAATAGGGGAAGGCTACACCTTC. This chain connects TRBV5-1 to TRBJ1-2; possible D gene TRBD1, 5 bases. V lost 1 base and J lost 8, with 12 bases in between. This CDR3 has 13 amino acids. Germline V lookup: CDR1 SGHRS, CDR2 YFSETQ.

Notes on this clonotype: Given a much more abundant clone one base away, this may be a read error. The rearrangement uses TRBV28 and TRBJ1-2; D is ambiguous. The germline CDR1 and CDR2 sequences are MDHEN and SYDVKM. CDR3 length: 14 amino acids. Trimming shortened V by 1 base and J by 3 bases, and 9 bases separated the two germline ends. CDR3 protein: CASSLYYQDYGYTF. The CDR3 DNA sequence: TGTGCCAGCAGTTTATATTACCAGGACTATGGCTACACCTTC.

With regard to this clonotype: The junction departs from germline at one end; a sequencing error may be responsible. This chain links TRBV13 with TRBJ2-1; D is possibly TRBD2 (6 bases). The CDR3 loop spans 16 amino acids. The V gene's germline CDR1 is PRHDT and CDR2 FYEKMQ (reference sequence). The CDR3 DNA is TGTGCCAGCATCTTAAATCCCCTACTAGCTTACAATGAGCAGTTCTTC. It codes for CASILNPLLAYNEQFF. Full variable domain (remainder filled in from reference TRBV13 and TRBJ2-1): AAGVIQSPRHLIKEKRETATLKCYPIPRHDTVYWYQQGPGQDPQFLISFYEKMQSDKGSIPDRFSAQQFSDYHSELNMSSLELGDSALYFCASILNPLLAYNEQFFGPGTRLTVL.

This clonotype was seen a few times. The CDR3 here is CASSLTTGVKETQYF. CDR3 nucleotides: TGTGCCAGCAGCTTAACCACCGGGGTAAAAGAGACCCAGTACTTC. The chain joins TRBV7-9 to TRBJ2-5, with D perhaps TRBD2 (5 bases). The CDR3 length is 15 residues. Germline CDR1 reads SEHNR; CDR2 reads FQNEAQ (reference sequence). Trimming shortened V by 2 bases and J by 3 bases, and 13 bases separated the two germline ends.

In its sample, this clonotype was seen a few times. The rearrangement uses TRBV12-3 or TRBV12-4 and TRBJ1-1; D is uncertain. Trimming removed 1 base from V and 5 bases from J, with 8 bases in between. The CDR3 has 13 residues. The CDR3 region has the DNA TGTGCCAGCAGTTTAGTTGGGGAGACTGAAGCTTTCTTT. It translates to CASSLVGETEAFF.

This clonotype was seen a single time. The genes are TRBV7-8 and TRBJ2-6; 10 bases fit TRBD1. The V gene's germline CDR1 is SGHVS and CDR2 FQNEAQ. This CDR3 has 18 amino acids. V shed 9 bases and J 1 base; nucleotides not matched to a gene: 12. Written as DNA, the CDR3 is TGTGCCAGGGGCCTCCGGACAGGGGGAAGATCTGGGGCCAACGTCCTGACTTTC. This encodes CARGLRTGGRSGANVLTF.

At least ten counts were recorded for this clonotype. The gene calls are TRBV6-2 or TRBV6-3 and TRBJ2-1, with 9 bases aligning to TRBD1. V was pared by 6 bases and J by 8 bases, with 8 bases of the junction left unmatched. Per the germline V gene, CDR1 is MNHEY and CDR2 is SVGEGT. The CDR3 runs 14 residues. The CDR3: CASSFFDRGDEQFF. Written as DNA, the CDR3 is TGTGCCAGCAGCTTCTTCGACAGGGGGGATGAGCAGTTCTTC.

This clonotype was detected ten times or more. The chain carries TRBV4-3 and TRBJ2-3; D perhaps matches TRBD2 (6 bases). With 0 bases removed from V and 2 bases from J, the gap between germline ends came to 15 bases. The CDR3 consists of 17 residues. Germline CDR1 reads LGHNA; CDR2 reads YSLEER. CDR3 coding DNA: TGCGCCAGCAGCCAAGAGGTGGAAACTAGCTCCACAGATACGCAGTATTTT. This encodes CASSQEVETSSTDTQYF.

This clonotype was counted at least ten times. CDR3 nucleotide sequence: TGCAGCGGCACAGGGTACTATGGCTACACCTTC. Translation: CSGTGYYGYTF. This rearrangement joins TRBV29-1 to TRBJ1-2; a weak D match, TRBD1 (6 bases). The CDR3 sequence is 11 residues long. CDR1 is SQVTM, CDR2 ANQGSEA, per germline. The V end was cut by 7 bases, the J end by 3 bases, with 9 bases between. Full variable domain (outside the CDR3, taken from reference TRBV29-1 and TRBJ1-2): SAVISQKPSRDICQRGTSLTIQCQVDSQVTMMFWYRQQPGQSLTLIATANQGSEATYESGFVIDKFPISRPNLTFSTLTVSNMSPEDSSIYLCSGTGYYGYTFGSGTRLTVV.

About this clonotype itself: It may be a read error: a sequence one base away is much more abundant. The V gene is TRBV6-5, the J gene TRBJ2-7; TRBD2 might be the D (6 bases). This CDR3 is 15 amino acids long. V was pared by 2 bases and J by 5 bases, with 16 bases between. From germline, CDR1 is MNHEY and CDR2 SVGAGI. The CDR3 DNA reads as TGTGCCAGCAGTTACGGGCTAGCGATTACCCACGAGCAGTACTTC. It encodes CASSYGLAITHEQYF.

The sample holds many counts of this clonotype. This rearrangement joins TRBV5-1 to TRBJ1-1; a possible D gene is TRBD1 (6 bases). The V gene lost 7 bases and the J gene lost 7 bases, with 17 bases spanning the gap. In germline, CDR1 is SGHRS, CDR2 YFSETQ. The CDR3 has 13 amino acids. Here the CDR3 reads CASSGRQGLEAFF. In nucleotides, the CDR3 is TGCGCCAGCTCCGGTAGGCAGGGGCTTGAAGCTTTCTTT.

This clonotype was recorded many times. The chain uses TRBV29-1 and TRBJ1-3; D gene uncertain. The CDR3 is 14 amino acids. Germline assignment: CDR1 SQVTM and CDR2 ANQGSEA. V lost 3 bases to trimming and J lost 0 bases, with 9 bases between them. The CDR3 bases are TGCAGCGTTGATGGCGAGCGCTCTGGAAACACCATATATTTT. Its translation: CSVDGERSGNTIYF.

This clonotype has a count of ten or more. V is TRBV2 and J is TRBJ1-1; D unclear. CDR1 and CDR2 (germline): SNHLY, FYNNEI. This CDR3 spans 15 amino acids. The V end lost 7 bases, the J end lost 0 bases, and 15 bases lay between the germline ends. CDR3 region: CASKVKGPMNTEAFF. CDR3 coding DNA: TGTGCCAGCAAGGTAAAAGGCCCCATGAACACTGAAGCTTTCTTT. Full variable domain (missing parts from reference TRBV2 and TRBJ1-1): EPEVTQTPSHQVTQMGQEVILRCVPISNHLYFYWYRQILGQKVEFLVSFYNNEISEKSEIFDDQFSVERPDGSNFTLKIRSTKLEDSAMYFCASKVKGPMNTEAFFGQGTRLTVV.

This rearrangement joins TRBV29-1 to TRBJ1-1, with 7 bases identical to TRBD1. Germline trimming cut 2 bases from V and 6 bases from J; bases unmatched to any gene: 6. Germline V gene data show CDR1 as SQVTM and CDR2 as ANQGSEA. This CDR3 is built from 13 residues. CDR3 bases: TGCAGCGTTGAAAGGGGGCCCTTGTCTGAAGCTTTCTTT. Translated: CSVERGPLSEAFF.

This clonotype showed up many times. This chain connects TRBV9 to TRBJ2-1, with 7 bases fitting TRBD1. Trimming removed 0 bases from V and 0 bases from J; junction bases left unmatched: 6. Per germline, CDR1 SGDLS and CDR2 YYNGEE. The CDR3 is 17 amino acids. This CDR3 reads CASSVVPGGFSYNEQFF. The CDR3 coding sequence is TGTGCCAGCAGCGTAGTCCCAGGGGGATTCTCCTACAATGAGCAGTTCTTC.

This clonotype was observed many times. The gene calls are TRBV5-1 and TRBJ1-1; TRBD1 matches 9 bases. This CDR3 is built from 14 residues. Germline V gene lookup returns CDR1 SGHRS and CDR2 YFSETQ. The V gene end was trimmed by 3 bases and the J gene end by 2 bases; junction bases not matched to a gene: 2. DNA of the CDR3: TGCGCCAGCAGCTGGACAGGGGAAAACACTGAAGCTTTCTTT. This codes for CASSWTGENTEAFF.

Here the CDR3 reads CASSLVREGPYEQYF. The CDR3 nucleotides read TGTGCCAGCAGCTTAGTACGGGAGGGCCCCTACGAGCAGTACTTC. The chain links TRBV7-9 to TRBJ2-7; 8 bases match TRBD2. This CDR3 is built from 15 residues. Germline trimming cut 1 base from V and 2 bases from J; bases unmatched to any gene: 4. Germline V gene lookup returns CDR1 SEHNR and CDR2 FQNEAQ (reference sequence).

This clonotype occurred a few times. The chain is built from TRBV27 and TRBJ2-3; D may be TRBD1 (6 bases). CDR3 length equals 16 residues. Trimming shortened V by 2 bases and J by 5 bases, and 17 bases separated the two germline ends. Germline V gene sequence: CDR1 MNHEY, CDR2 SMNVEV (reference sequence). The chain's CDR3 is CASSLIIGEGVDTQYF. As DNA, the CDR3 is TGTGCCAGCAGTTTAATAATCGGAGAGGGGGTAGATACGCAGTATTTT.

This clonotype was counted at least ten times. CDR3 bases: TGTGCCAGCAGCCCCCAGGGACAGGGGGCTGGAGATACGCAGTATTTT. Its protein product is CASSPQGQGAGDTQYF. The V call is TRBV11-3, the J call TRBJ2-3, with TRBD1 identical over 12 bases. V was clipped by 5 bases and J by 5 bases; unmatched bases: 8. CDR3 size: 16 residues. The germline CDR1 and CDR2 sequences are SGHNT and YENEEA.

The table lists this clonotype with a few counts. V gene TRBV5-6 combines with J gene TRBJ2-7; D may correspond to TRBD1 or TRBD2 (6 bases each). CDR1 and CDR2 (germline): SGHDT, YYEEEE. The CDR3 is 14 amino acids. The V end lost 4 bases, the J end lost 3 bases, and 14 bases lay between the germline ends. CDR3 coding DNA: TGTGCCAGCAGCCTTGGGGGGCGGCACTACGAGCAGTACTTC. Protein product: CASSLGGRHYEQYF. Full variable domain (rest looked up from reference TRBV5-6 and TRBJ2-7): DAGVTQSPTHLIKTRGQQVTLRCSPKSGHDTVSWYQQALGQGPQFIFQYYEEEERQRGNFPDRFSGHQFPNYSSELNVNALLLGDSALYLCASSLGGRHYEQYFGPGTRLTVT.

This clonotype was counted at least ten times. The CDR3 is CASRPYATGAPNEKLFF. The DNA of the CDR3 is TGCGCCAGCAGACCTTACGCAACCGGGGCCCCTAATGAAAAACTGTTTTTT. This rearrangement joins TRBV5-1 to TRBJ1-4; D is perhaps TRBD1 (5 bases). CDR1 and CDR2 (germline): SGHRS, YFSETQ. With 5 bases removed from V and 3 bases from J, the gap between germline ends came to 20 bases. The CDR3 covers 17 residues.

This clonotype was counted many times. The gene calls are TRBV29-1 and TRBJ1-2; weak D call: TRBD1 (5 bases). Germline V lookup: CDR1 SQVTM, CDR2 ANQGSEA. Trimming took off 6 bases at V and 6 bases at J, with 11 bases between the two ends. The CDR3 contains 11 residues. Written as DNA, the CDR3 is TGCAGCGTCATTAGGGGAAATGGCTACACCTTC. Protein product: CSVIRGNGYTF.

This clonotype was counted ten times or more. The J gene is TRBJ2-4, the V gene TRBV7-9; TRBD1 aligns across 9 bases. The CDR3 is 13 residues long. Losses at the gene ends were 10 bases for V and 5 bases for J; bases not matched to a gene: 6. CDR1 is SEHNR, CDR2 FQNEAQ, per germline (reference sequence). In nucleotides, the CDR3 is TGTGCCAACCGGCGGGACAGGGAAAACATTCAGTACTTC. Amino acid sequence: CANRRDRENIQYF.

This clonotype was seen repeatedly, ten times or more. This chain connects TRBV5-1 to TRBJ2-3, with D perhaps matching TRBD2 (7 bases). This CDR3 is built from 17 residues. The V gene lost 2 bases and the J gene lost 2 bases, with 18 bases spanning the gap. Per the germline V gene, CDR1 is SGHRS and CDR2 is YFSETQ. The CDR3 sequence: CASSLPKQGGFTDTQYF. CDR3 coding DNA: TGCGCCAGCAGCTTACCCAAACAGGGAGGGTTCACAGATACGCAGTATTTT.